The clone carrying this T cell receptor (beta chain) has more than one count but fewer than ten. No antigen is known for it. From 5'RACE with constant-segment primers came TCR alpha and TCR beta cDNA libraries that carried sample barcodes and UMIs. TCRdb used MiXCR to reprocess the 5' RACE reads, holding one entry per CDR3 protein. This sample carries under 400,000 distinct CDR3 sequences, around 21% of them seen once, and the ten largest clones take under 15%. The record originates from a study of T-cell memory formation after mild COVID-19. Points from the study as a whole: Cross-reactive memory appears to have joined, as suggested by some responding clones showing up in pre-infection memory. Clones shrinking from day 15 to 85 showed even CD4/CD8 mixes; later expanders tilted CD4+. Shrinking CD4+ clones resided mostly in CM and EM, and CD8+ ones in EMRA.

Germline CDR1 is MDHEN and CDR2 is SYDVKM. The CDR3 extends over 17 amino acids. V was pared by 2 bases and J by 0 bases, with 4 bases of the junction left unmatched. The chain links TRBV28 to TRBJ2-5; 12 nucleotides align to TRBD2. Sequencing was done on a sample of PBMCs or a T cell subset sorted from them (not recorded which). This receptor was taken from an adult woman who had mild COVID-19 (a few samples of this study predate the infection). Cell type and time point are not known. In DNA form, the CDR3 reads TGTGCCAGCAGTTTAGGCCTAGCGGGGGGGAACCAAGAGACCCAGTACTTC. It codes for CASSLGLAGGNQETQYF.